This TCR beta chain was documented in a study of vaccination effects on CD4 cells after COVID-19. The CDR3 spans 12 residues. The V gene's germline CDR1 is SGHNT and CDR2 YYREEE (reference sequence). Trimming stripped 3 bases from V and 3 bases from J, with 3 bases between. Clones were sequenced by immunoSEQ multiplex PCR, and TCRdb holds only the in-frame ones, with some missing. The sample records over 25,000 clones, just under 75% being singletons. General study results and limits: Late in the post-vaccination period, infection-induced and vaccine-induced clones underwent marked clonal contraction.

For this clone: Its antigen is currently unknown.

Pools of viral peptides were used by the ViraFEST assay to expand antigen-specific CD4+ T cells ahead of sequencing. Following 10 days of culture, CD4+ T cells were isolated. Every participant took two doses of the BNT162b2 or mRNA-1273 vaccine. Each culture well received roughly 1.9 million PBMC. These cells were then cultured in IMDM with approximately 9.8 IU/ml IL-2 and around 9.6 ug/ml peptides. Cultures received IL-2 medium that replaced half the medium on days 3 and 7. The chain couples TRBV5-4 to TRBJ2-2; D unresolved. The sequenced sample was CD4+ T cells from PBMCs cultured with HCoV-229E spike peptides, obtained after COVID-19 vaccination. This clonotype originated in a human donor who received a COVID-19 vaccine. CDR3 sequence reads: CASSWDTGELFF. CDR3 in DNA: TGTGCCAGCAGCTGGGACACCGGGGAGCTGTTTTTT.